These 16 T cell receptor beta chains were sequenced from one sample in a study of blood T cell repertoires in COVID-19. Sequencing used immunoSEQ multiplex PCR; TCRdb keeps in-frame clones, though not all of them. The table includes about 310,000 clones, around 90% detected once. Sequenced sample: peripheral blood. These receptor sequences come from a man between 70 and 80 years old with acute or convalescent COVID-19.

J is TRBJ2-7 and V is TRBV4-3, with a weak D call TRBD2 (5 bases). V was shortened by 0 bases and J by 3 bases, with 15 bases between the two germline ends. Per germline, CDR1 LGHNA and CDR2 YSLEER. The CDR3 is made up of 16 amino acids. This chain's CDR3 is CASSQDRGLHIYEQYF. The CDR3 coding sequence is TGCGCCAGCAGCCAAGATCGGGGTCTCCACATCTACGAGCAGTACTTC.

V and J are TRBV18 and TRBJ2-2; TRBD1 aligns across 10 bases. This CDR3 spans 15 amino acids. Germline V gives CDR1 KGHSH, CDR2 LQKENI. With V trimmed by 4 bases and J by 5 bases, 4 bases remained unmatched. CDR3 sequence reads: CASSRQGARTGELFF. The CDR3 coding sequence is TGTGCCAGCTCACGACAGGGGGCGAGGACCGGGGAGCTGTTTTTT.

The chain has TRBV3-1 (or the pseudogene TRBV3-2) and TRBJ2-2, with a tentative D call TRBD1 (5 bases). The CDR3 is 14 residues long. The germline CDR1 and CDR2 sequences are LGHDT and YNNKEL (reference sequence). V shed 4 bases and J shed 4 bases, with 10 bases lying between them. CDR3 amino acids: CASSLQASTGELFF. The DNA of the CDR3 is TGTGCCAGCAGCCTACAGGCGAGCACCGGGGAGCTGTTTTTT.

V gene TRBV11-2 combines with J gene TRBJ2-7; 7 bases agree with TRBD1. CDR3 size: 14 residues. Germline CDR1 is SGHAT and CDR2 is FQNNGV. V was pared by 3 bases and J by 2 bases, with 4 bases of the junction left unmatched. This chain's CDR3 is CASSFWQGAYEQYF. CDR3 sequence (DNA): TGTGCCAGCAGCTTCTGGCAGGGGGCCTACGAGCAGTACTTC.

V usage is TRBV7-9 and J usage is TRBJ2-3; TRBD2 is a possible D gene (5 bases). V gave up 2 bases and J gave up 3 bases, with 6 bases separating them. Per the germline V gene, CDR1 is SEHNR and CDR2 is FQNEAQ (reference sequence). CDR3 length equals 13 residues. DNA for the CDR3: TGTGCCAGCAGCTTATCGGGGACAGATACGCAGTATTTT. It codes for CASSLSGTDTQYF.

Regarding this clone: Its ends do not fully match the called genes, so a read error is possible. The chain employs TRBV28 and TRBJ1-2; the match to TRBD1 covers 8 bases. CDR3 length equals 15 residues. Germline CDR1 is MDHEN and CDR2 is SYDVKM. The CDR3 DNA reads as TGTGCCTGCAGGAAGCTCGGACAGGGATACTATGGCTACACCTTC. Amino acid sequence: CACRKLGQGYYGYTF.

V gene TRBV5-1 combines with J gene TRBJ1-6, with 7 bases lining up with TRBD1. The length of the CDR3 is 14 residues. The germline gives CDR1 SGHRS, CDR2 YFSETQ. The junction had 2 bases not matched to a gene; V was cut back by 2 bases and J by 6 bases. The CDR3 DNA follows: TGCGCCAGCAGCTTACGGGACAGTAATTCACCCCTCCACTTT. Its protein product is CASSLRDSNSPLHF.

The chain couples TRBV24-1 to TRBJ2-3; D remains ambiguous. The germline gives CDR1 KGHDR, CDR2 SFDVKD. Trimming shortened V by 6 bases and J by 6 bases, and 9 bases separated the two germline ends. The length of the CDR3 is 12 residues. Here the CDR3 DNA reads TGTGCCACCAGTCGGGTGGCGGATACGCAGTATTTT. This encodes CATSRVADTQYF.

This chain links TRBV12-3 or TRBV12-4 with TRBJ2-5; D remains ambiguous. This CDR3 comprises 13 residues. Trimming left V 1 base short and J 1 base short, with 4 bases between. DNA of the CDR3: TGTGCCAGCAGTTTAGGGGCCCAAGAGACCCAGTACTTC. Its protein product is CASSLGAQETQYF.

This chain joins TRBV29-1 and TRBJ1-4; 7 nucleotides agree with TRBD1. The J segment lost 13 bases and the V segment lost 4 bases, leaving 6 bases of the junction unmatched. Germline CDR1 SQVTM, CDR2 ANQGSEA. The CDR3 extends over 11 amino acids. For the CDR3, the DNA is TGCAGCGTTGGGGGAGACAGGGTACTGTTTTTT. It specifies CSVGGDRVLFF.

The rearrangement joins TRBV28 to TRBJ2-7; TRBD2 aligns across 8 bases. J gave up 4 bases and V 4 bases, and 9 bases lay outside the gene matches. Looked up from germline, CDR1 is MDHEN and CDR2 is SYDVKM. This CDR3 contains 15 residues. In DNA form, the CDR3 reads TGTGCCAGCAGTTATAGCGGGACAACCGGTTACGAGCAGTACTTC. Translated, it gives CASSYSGTTGYEQYF.

V gene TRBV2 combines with J gene TRBJ1-5; no clear D gene. Looked up from germline, CDR1 is SNHLY and CDR2 is FYNNEI. V was trimmed by 6 bases and J by 0 bases, leaving 15 bases between them. CDR3 length equals 16 residues. CDR3 protein: CASRLSAGNSNQPQHF. The DNA of the CDR3 is TGTGCCAGCAGGCTCTCGGCAGGAAATAGCAATCAGCCCCAGCATTTT.

The chain carries TRBV19 and TRBJ2-1; 7 bases are shared with TRBD2. This CDR3 comprises 13 residues. V was pared by 6 bases and J by 8 bases, with 7 bases of the junction left unmatched. CDR1 LNHDA and CDR2 SQIVND come from the germline V gene (reference sequence). This chain's CDR3 is CASSSRSGDEQFF. CDR3 DNA: TGTGCCAGTAGCAGCCGGAGCGGGGATGAGCAGTTCTTC.

This clone was found once. The chain has TRBV3-1 (or the pseudogene TRBV3-2) and TRBJ2-3; possible D gene TRBD1, 5 bases. Germline V gene data show CDR1 as LGHDT and CDR2 as YNNKEL (reference sequence). V gave up 1 base and J gave up 2 bases, with 10 bases separating them. CDR3 length equals 15 residues. CDR3 loop: CASSQAGLNTDTQYF. CDR3 coding DNA: TGTGCCAGCAGCCAAGCAGGGCTGAACACAGATACGCAGTATTTT.

The chain has TRBV9 and TRBJ2-6; D is uncertain. V lost 0 bases, J lost 1 base, and 17 bases lay in between. CDR3 size: 19 residues. The germline V gene encodes CDR1 SGDLS and CDR2 YYNGEE. CDR3 amino acids: CASSVGPSPSLSGANVLTF. The CDR3 DNA follows: TGTGCCAGCAGCGTAGGCCCTAGTCCCTCACTATCTGGGGCCAACGTCCTGACTTTC. Variable domain in full (rest from reference TRBV9 and TRBJ2-6): DSGVTQTPKHLITATGQRVTLRCSPRSGDLSVYWYQQSLDQGLQFLIQYYNGEERAKGNILERFSAQQFPDLHSELNLSSLELGDSALYFCASSVGPSPSLSGANVLTFGAGSRLTVL.

This clone was seen a handful of times. The J gene is TRBJ2-7, the V gene TRBV5-1, with D perhaps matching TRBD1 (6 bases). This CDR3 has 15 residues. V was shortened by 5 bases and J by 0 bases, with 15 bases between the two germline ends. Germline V gene data show CDR1 as SGHRS and CDR2 as YFSETQ. DNA of the CDR3: TGCGCCAGCAGATTGTGGCAGGGGAACTCCTACGAGCAGTACTTC. This sequence encodes CASRLWQGNSYEQYF.